The T cell receptor (beta chain) described here comes from a study of cytomegalovirus exposure and HLA in healthy donors. The PCR contained 60 Vbeta and 13 Jbeta primers. Only in-frame clones appear in the TCRdb table, and some are missing; sequencing was by immunoSEQ multiplex PCR. Of roughly 52,000 clones in the sample, around 78% are singletons; the top ten hold more than 1.4%. Trimming cost V 7 bases and J 8 bases; bases outside gene matches: 11. Germline lookup yields CDR1 SGHAT and CDR2 FQNNGV. CDR3 length equals 14 residues. The sample consisted of PBMCs. The TCR originated in a female donor in good health and CMV-seronegative. V and J are TRBV11-2 and TRBJ1-2; 9 bases agree with TRBD1. CDR3 DNA sequence: TGTGCCAGCACCCTATTAGGGACAGGGAGAGGCTACACCTTC. Translated: CASTLLGTGRGYTF.